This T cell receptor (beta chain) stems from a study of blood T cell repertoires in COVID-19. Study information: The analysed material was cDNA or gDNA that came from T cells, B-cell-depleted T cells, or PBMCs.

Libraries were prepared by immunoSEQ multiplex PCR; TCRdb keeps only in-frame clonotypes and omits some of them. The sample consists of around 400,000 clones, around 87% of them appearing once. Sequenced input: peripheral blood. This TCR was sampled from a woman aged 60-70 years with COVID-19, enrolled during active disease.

The CDR3 DNA is TGTGCCAGCAGTTCACAGGGGGCTTGGAGTGAGCAGTTCTTC. Encoded protein: CASSSQGAWSEQFF. The chain is built from TRBV28 and TRBJ2-1, with 9 positions matching TRBD1. With V trimmed by 4 bases and J by 9 bases, 7 bases remained unmatched. Per germline, CDR1 MDHEN and CDR2 SYDVKM. This CDR3 is 14 amino acids long.